These 30 T cell receptor beta chains originate from one sample sequenced in a study of lymphopenia after photon versus proton radiotherapy. This table comes from immunoSEQ multiplex PCR, and its TCRdb copy is limited to in-frame clones, with some not included. The table records approximately 35,000 clones, almost 90% of them present only once. The input for sequencing was peripheral blood, taken from a patient treated with photon-based radiotherapy. The receptors were gathered from a woman aged 45-65 years with pancreatic cancer.

The chain joins TRBV5-1 to TRBJ1-4; 11 positions agree with TRBD1. The CDR3 runs to 14 residues. The J segment lost 6 bases and the V segment lost 4 bases, leaving 2 bases of the junction unmatched. The V gene's germline CDR1 is SGHRS and CDR2 YFSETQ. The CDR3 DNA follows: TGCGCCAGCAGCCTGGACAGGGGGCATGAAAAACTGTTTTTT. Encoded protein: CASSLDRGHEKLFF.

In its sample, this clone was seen a few times. The chain recombines TRBV4-3 with TRBJ1-1, with D uncertain. The V end was cut by 0 bases, the J end by 10 bases, with 12 bases between. In germline, CDR1 is LGHNA, CDR2 YSLEER. This CDR3 has 13 residues. CDR3 DNA sequence: TGCGCCAGCAGCCAAGATAGTGGGAAAAGAGCTTTCTTT. Encoded protein: CASSQDSGKRAFF.

This clone was seen only a few times. The V call is TRBV5-1, the J call TRBJ2-1; TRBD2 is a possible D gene (5 bases). Germline lookup yields CDR1 SGHRS and CDR2 YFSETQ. Trimming pared 2 bases from V and 8 bases from J, leaving 20 bases between. The CDR3 has 16 amino acids. DNA for the CDR3: TGCGCCAGCAGCTTCGGACTGCCAGGTCTATTTCATGAGCAGTTCTTC. Translation: CASSFGLPGLFHEQFF. The variable domain in full, completed from reference TRBV5-1 and TRBJ2-1, reads KAGVTQTPRYLIKTRGQQVTLSCSPISGHRSVSWYQQTPGQGLQFLFEYFSETQRNKGNFPGRFSGRQFSNSRSEMNVSTLELGDSALYLCASSFGLPGLFHEQFFGPGTRLTVL.

The chain uses TRBV7-6 and TRBJ2-6; possibly TRBD2 for D (5 bases). The CDR3 consists of 16 residues. V was trimmed by 5 bases and J by 6 bases, leaving 17 bases between them. In germline, CDR1 is SGHVS, CDR2 FNYEAQ. The CDR3 protein is CASSGVRGSEANVLTF. The CDR3, as DNA: TGTGCCAGCAGCGGGGTCCGGGGTTCGGAGGCCAACGTCCTGACTTTC.

The rearrangement uses TRBV30 and TRBJ2-5, with TRBD2 identical over 8 bases. The J call is doubtful: the DNA matches TRBJ2-7 better. Germline CDR1 and CDR2: GTSNPN and SVGIG (reference sequence). The CDR3 extends over 14 amino acids. This CDR3 reads CAWSFSGISYEQYF. The CDR3 nucleotides read TGTGCCTGGAGTTTTAGCGGGATCTCCTACGAGCAGTACTTC.

The V call is TRBV5-4, the J call TRBJ2-7, with a weak D call TRBD1 (6 bases). The CDR3 extends over 13 amino acids. Trimming left V 3 bases short and J 6 bases short, with 13 bases between. Germline V CDR1 and CDR2: SGHNT, YYREEE (reference sequence). The DNA for the CDR3 is TGTGCCAGCAGCTCCGAGGGGGTTATCGAGCAGTACTTC. Amino acids: CASSSEGVIEQYF.

The gene calls are TRBV29-1 and TRBJ2-1; no clear D. The CDR3 is 11 amino acids. Germline V gene sequence: CDR1 SQVTM, CDR2 ANQGSEA. The V gene lost 5 bases and the J gene lost 10 bases, with 12 bases spanning the gap. This CDR3 reads CSVPQASEQFF. The CDR3 DNA reads TGCAGCGTTCCTCAGGCCTCCGAGCAGTTCTTC.

In its sample, this clone was seen once. The CDR3 loop reads CASSLSALHEQYF. CDR3 coding DNA: TGTGCCAGCAGCTTGTCGGCGCTCCACGAGCAGTACTTC. The J gene is TRBJ2-7, the V gene TRBV5-8, with no clear D. Germline values: CDR1 SGHTS, CDR2 YDEGEE. This CDR3 has 13 amino acids. Trimming took 1 base from V and 5 from J, leaving 10 bases between them.

The V gene is TRBV30, the J gene TRBJ1-5, with D tentatively TRBD1 (5 bases). This CDR3 contains 15 residues. Germline-derived CDR1 and CDR2 are GTSNPN and SVGIG (reference sequence). Trimming took 0 bases from V and 2 from J, leaving 11 bases between them. The CDR3, as DNA: TGTGCCTGGAGTGTACCGGGGACGGGCAATCAGCCCCAGCATTTT. This translates into CAWSVPGTGNQPQHF.

The chain combines TRBV4-1 with TRBJ1-5, with 10 bases fitting TRBD1. Germline lookup yields CDR1 MGHRA and CDR2 YSYEKL. V lost 0 bases, J lost 3 bases, and 5 bases stayed unmatched. This CDR3 has 17 amino acids. The CDR3 sequence is CASSQEGGQGINQPQHF. CDR3 sequence (DNA): TGCGCCAGCAGCCAAGAGGGGGGACAGGGGATCAATCAGCCCCAGCATTTT.

The DNA of the CDR3 is TGTGCCAGCAGCCCCATTAGCGGGAGCACAGATACGCAGTATTTT. It codes for CASSPISGSTDTQYF. This sequence joins TRBV14 and TRBJ2-3, with 7 bases that match TRBD2. Germline-derived CDR1 and CDR2 are SGHDN and FVKESK. V lost 4 bases and J lost 0; bases outside the gene matches: 4. This CDR3 comprises 15 residues. Full variable domain (missing parts from reference TRBV14 and TRBJ2-3): EAGVTQFPSHSVIEKGQTVTLRCDPISGHDNLYWYRRVMGKEIKFLLHFVKESKQDESGMPNNRFLAERTGGTYSTLKVQPAELEDSGVYFCASSPISGSTDTQYFGPGTRLTVL.

Only one count was recorded for this clone. The rearrangement links TRBV6-5 to TRBJ2-7; 11 nucleotides match TRBD2. The CDR3 consists of 15 residues. V was clipped by 8 bases and J by 3 bases; unmatched bases: 9. Germline V gene sequence: CDR1 MNHEY, CDR2 SVGAGI. As DNA, the CDR3 is TGTGCCAGCCAAAAAGGGACTAGCGGAAACTACGAGCAGTACTTC. It encodes CASQKGTSGNYEQYF.

J is TRBJ1-2 and V is TRBV4-2; a possible D gene is TRBD1 (6 bases). Per the germline V gene, CDR1 is LGHNA and CDR2 is YNFKEQ. Between the trimmed V and J ends, which lost 0 bases and 3 bases, there was a span of 8 bases. The CDR3 is 14 residues long. CDR3 bases: TGTGCCAGCAGCCAAGAGGCAGGGGACTATGGCTACACCTTC. Its protein is CASSQEAGDYGYTF.

V is TRBV4-1 and J is TRBJ1-5; possible D gene TRBD1, 5 bases. Germline loops: CDR1 MGHRA, CDR2 YSYEKL. This CDR3 has 16 residues. V was clipped by 4 bases and J by 0 bases, with 13 bases between them. This chain's CDR3 is CASSPGGGHSNQPQHF. The CDR3 nucleotides are TGCGCCAGCAGCCCCGGGGGAGGTCATAGCAATCAGCCCCAGCATTTT.

This clone came up once. The chain recombines TRBV5-6 with TRBJ2-3; TRBD2 might be the D (6 bases). The V and J ends lost 0 bases and 4 bases respectively, with 12 bases between them. In germline, CDR1 is SGHDT, CDR2 YYEEEE. This CDR3 is built from 15 residues. The CDR3 DNA reads as TGTGCCAGCAGCTTGGACGCGGGAAGGGCAGATACGCAGTATTTT. Translated, it gives CASSLDAGRADTQYF.

The V gene is TRBV6-1, the J gene TRBJ1-5, with 8 nucleotides matching TRBD1. The CDR3 has 13 residues. V trimming: 6 bases; J trimming: 7 bases; junction bases outside the gene matches: 5. Germline CDR1 and CDR2: MNHNS and SASEGT. The CDR3 loop is CASRAGGDQPQHF. The CDR3 region has the DNA TGTGCCAGCAGGGCAGGGGGCGACCAGCCCCAGCATTTT.

The CDR3 DNA reads TGTGCCAGCAGCTTTGACGGAGCCCAAGAGTCACCCCTCCACTTT. It yields the protein CASSFDGAQESPLHF. This chain joins TRBV7-6 and TRBJ1-6; D gene unclear. This CDR3 has 15 residues. The germline V gene encodes CDR1 SGHVS and CDR2 FNYEAQ. The V and J ends lost 3 bases and 10 bases respectively, with 16 bases between them.

This rearrangement joins TRBV27 to TRBJ1-5; 8 bases are shared with TRBD1. The germline gives CDR1 MNHEY, CDR2 SMNVEV (reference sequence). The CDR3 contains 15 residues. Trimming removed 6 bases from V and 5 bases from J; junction bases left unmatched: 9. CDR3 amino acids: CASSRGQGSYQPQHF. DNA for the CDR3: TGTGCCAGCAGCCGAGGACAGGGATCATATCAGCCCCAGCATTTT.

The chain has TRBV2 and TRBJ2-6; TRBD1 matches 8 bases. Trimming took 5 bases from V and 0 from J; bases not matched to a gene: 15. CDR1 is SNHLY and CDR2 is FYNNEI in the germline V gene. This CDR3 comprises 20 residues. DNA for the CDR3: TGTGCCAGCAGTCCGTACCTATGGACAGGGCTTATCTCTGGGGCCAACGTCCTGACTTTC. It codes for CASSPYLWTGLISGANVLTF.

The V gene is TRBV6-1, the J gene TRBJ1-5; 9 nucleotides align to TRBD1. Looked up from germline, CDR1 is MNHNS and CDR2 is SASEGT. The ends lost 5 bases at V and 3 bases at J; junction bases unmatched: 5. The CDR3 consists of 15 residues. CDR3 protein: CASSKGQGNNQPQHF. Here the CDR3 DNA reads TGTGCCAGCAGTAAAGGACAGGGGAACAATCAGCCCCAGCATTTT.

The chain uses TRBV4-3 and TRBJ1-4; maybe TRBD1 (5 bases). The CDR3 has 18 residues. The V end lost 1 base, the J end lost 7 bases, and 22 bases lay between the germline ends. CDR1 and CDR2 from the germline V gene are LGHNA and YSLEER. The CDR3 sequence: CASSQVGFMGTFLEKLFF. CDR3 bases: TGCGCCAGCAGCCAAGTGGGATTTATGGGGACCTTCCTTGAAAAACTGTTTTTT.

This sequence joins TRBV30 and TRBJ1-2; D uncertain. Trimming removed 4 bases from V and 8 bases from J, with 14 bases in between. Germline values: CDR1 GTSNPN, CDR2 SVGIG (reference sequence). The CDR3 length is 12 residues. In DNA form, the CDR3 reads TGTGCCTGGACTAGAGGAGGCGAGGGCTACACCTTC. Protein: CAWTRGGEGYTF.

Here the CDR3 DNA reads TGTGCCAGTAGCCCGGGGCTAGCGGAACAGCAGTTCTTC. Protein sequence: CASSPGLAEQQFF. The V gene is TRBV19, the J gene TRBJ2-1; 7 bases are shared with TRBD2. CDR1 and CDR2 (germline): LNHDA, SQIVND (reference sequence). The ends lost 6 bases at V and 11 bases at J; junction bases unmatched: 10. There are 13 residues in the CDR3.

In DNA, the CDR3 is TGTGCCAGCAGCCAGACAGGGGGGTTCGGGGAGACCCAGTACTTC. This codes for CASSQTGGFGETQYF. The rearrangement uses TRBV7-2 and TRBJ2-5; 9 bases agree with TRBD1. V shed 5 bases, J shed 5 bases, and the junction held 9 bases outside the gene matches. CDR3 length equals 15 residues. Germline-derived CDR1 and CDR2 are SGHTA and FQGNSA. Drawing the rest from reference TRBV7-2 and TRBJ2-5, the complete variable domain is GAGVSQSPSNKVTEKGKDVELRCDPISGHTALYWYRQSLGQGLEFLIYFQGNSAPDKSGLPSDRFSAERTGGSVSTLTIQRTQQEDSAVYLCASSQTGGFGETQYFGPGTRLLVL.

The chain joins TRBV29-1 to TRBJ2-1; perhaps TRBD2 as D (5 bases). The germline V gene has CDR1 SQVTM and CDR2 ANQGSEA. This CDR3 has 15 residues. The V end lost 7 bases, the J end lost 1 base, and 17 bases lay between the germline ends. The CDR3 bases are TGCAGCGGGGGAGCCATCAGGCCTTCCTACAATGAGCAGTTCTTC. It translates to CSGGAIRPSYNEQFF.

This clone was observed a handful of times. The rearrangement uses TRBV27 and TRBJ2-7, with 13 bases identical to TRBD2. The length of the CDR3 is 15 residues. The V gene's germline CDR1 is MNHEY and CDR2 SMNVEV (reference sequence). The V and J ends lost 5 bases and 6 bases, in that order; junction bases with no gene match: 7. The CDR3 loop reads CASSRGLAGTREQYF. The CDR3 DNA follows: TGTGCCAGCAGTCGGGGACTAGCGGGAACTCGCGAGCAGTACTTC.

The rearrangement uses TRBV7-2 and TRBJ1-1, with unresolved D. Trimming cost V 1 base and J 4 bases, with 16 bases left between them. The CDR3 covers 16 residues. Per the germline V gene, CDR1 is SGHTA and CDR2 is FQGNSA. The chain's CDR3 is CASSLGISGGGTEAFF. CDR3 DNA: TGTGCCAGCAGCTTAGGAATCTCGGGAGGCGGCACTGAAGCTTTCTTT.

CDR3 DNA sequence: TGTGCCAGCAGTCGCAGTCTCGGCCGACATACTGAAGCTTTCTTT. Amino acid sequence: CASSRSLGRHTEAFF. The chain has TRBV27 and TRBJ1-1; D not certain. V dropped 5 bases and J dropped 5 bases, with 18 bases sitting between them. The CDR3 has 15 amino acids. Germline CDR1 is MNHEY and CDR2 is SMNVEV (reference sequence).

This clone has just a few counts. The rearrangement links TRBV21-1 to TRBJ1-3; the table assigns TRBD1, which was not confirmed against the DNA. TRBV21-1 is assigned pseudogene status. There are 17 residues in the CDR3. The CDR3 region is CASSPWTGTSSGNTIYF. The CDR3 DNA follows: TGTGCCAGCAGCCCTTGGACAGGGACAAGCTCTGGAAACACCATATATTTT.

In DNA form, the CDR3 reads TGTGCCTGGACTCTCCAATGGGGGGAGGACTCACGAGGGACGCAGTATTTT. Its protein product is CAWTLQWGEDSRGTQYF. This chain joins TRBV30 and TRBJ2-3; D possibly corresponds to TRBD2 (6 bases). With 4 bases removed from V and 9 bases from J, the gap between germline ends came to 29 bases. This CDR3 is built from 17 residues. Germline V gene sequence: CDR1 GTSNPN, CDR2 SVGIG (reference sequence).